A selection of T cell receptor beta chains follows, all from one sample in a study of vaccination effects on CD4 cells after COVID-19. Only in-frame clones appear in the TCRdb table, and some are missing; sequencing was by immunoSEQ multiplex PCR. The data contain some 68,000 clones, 80% to 85% of them singletons. No antigen has been identified for these receptors. The material sequenced was CD4+ T cells from PBMCs cultured with HCoV-229E spike peptides, taken after COVID-19 vaccination. Source of these receptors: a human donor who received a COVID-19 vaccine. CDR3s include the opening cysteine and the closing phenylalanine or tryptophan. The order of the fields is V gene, J gene, clone size, D gene, CDR3 DNA, CDR3 protein. A D gene is named only where the DNA matches it firmly. Part of the rows lack a size; the others show once, few, many or a class for expanded clones.

V: TRBV12-3/TRBV12-4
J: TRBJ2-2
size: .
D: .
DNA: TGTGCCAGCAGTGCTACTAGCTTCGGGGAGCTGTTTTTT
CDR3: CASSATSFGELFF

V: TRBV30
J: TRBJ2-6
size: .
D: TRBD1
DNA: TGTGCCTGGAGCGCCGGCTTCAGGGGGCTGGGGGGGGCCAACGTCCTGACTTTC
CDR3: CAWSAGFRGLGGANVLTF

V: TRBV25-1
J: TRBJ2-1
size: .
D: TRBD2
DNA: TGTGCCAGCAGTGAACCAGGGGTAGCGGGGGGAAATGAGCAGTTCTTC
CDR3: CASSEPGVAGGNEQFF

V: TRBV5-4
J: TRBJ1-6
size: .
D: .
DNA: TGTGCCAGCAGCTTGAAGTCCCAGGGCCCCGACTCACCCCTCCACTTT
CDR3: CASSLKSQGPDSPLHF

V: TRBV6-6
J: TRBJ1-2
size: .
D: .
DNA: TGTGCCAGCAGTTACTATGGGGGCGGCGATGGCTACACCTTC
CDR3: CASSYYGGGDGYTF

V: TRBV3-1/TRBV3-2
J: TRBJ2-5
size: .
D: TRBD1
DNA: TGTGCCAGCAGCCGATGGGGGGACAGGGATCAAGAGACCCAGTACTTC
CDR3: CASSRWGDRDQETQYF

V: TRBV29-1
J: TRBJ1-4
size: .
D: .
DNA: TGCAGCGTTGGTCCAGGGGAGGGTGAAAAACTGTTTTTT
CDR3: CSVGPGEGEKLFF

V: TRBV6-5
J: TRBJ1-5
size: .
D: .
DNA: TGTGCCAGCACGTGGGGGAGGGTAAATCAGCCCCAGCATTTT
CDR3: CASTWGRVNQPQHF

V: TRBV6-5
J: TRBJ2-5
size: .
D: TRBD2
DNA: TGTGCCAGCAGTTTTGGGAGGGCGGGGGGTGAAGAGACCCAGTACTTC
CDR3: CASSFGRAGGEETQYF

V: TRBV27
J: TRBJ1-6
size: .
D: TRBD1
DNA: TGTGCCAGCAGCGAGAGGGGACAGGGTGGATCACCCCTCCACTTT
CDR3: CASSERGQGGSPLHF

V: TRBV4-3
J: TRBJ2-5
size: .
D: .
DNA: TGCGCCAGCAGCCAAGACGTAGGGCGAGGGGAGACCCAGTACTTC
CDR3: CASSQDVGRGETQYF

V: TRBV28
J: TRBJ2-2
size: .
D: TRBD2
DNA: TGTGCCACCGCTAGCGGGGGGGCAGGAGGGGAGCTGTTTTTT
CDR3: CATASGGAGGELFF

V: TRBV11-3
J: TRBJ1-1
size: once
D: .
DNA: TGTGCCAGCAGCTTAAGCCAGAACACTGAAGCTTTCTTT
CDR3: CASSLSQNTEAFF

V: TRBV2
J: TRBJ2-1
size: .
D: TRBD1
DNA: TGTGCCAGCAGTGGGGACAGGGGGCACAATGAGCAGTTCTTC
CDR3: CASSGDRGHNEQFF

V: TRBV5-6
J: TRBJ1-1
size: few
D: .
DNA: TGTGCCAGCAGCTTGGGGTGGGATGAAGCTTTCTTT
CDR3: CASSLGWDEAFF

V: TRBV5-8
J: TRBJ1-5
size: once
D: .
DNA: TGTGCCAGCACCGTCGGGACCGAAAGCAATCAGCCCCAGCATTTT
CDR3: CASTVGTESNQPQHF

V: TRBV6-5
J: TRBJ2-5
size: .
D: .
DNA: TGTGCCAGCAGCGCCGTACATGCAGGACAAGAGACCCAGTACTTC
CDR3: CASSAVHAGQETQYF

V: TRBV15
J: TRBJ1-2
size: .
D: .
DNA: TGTGCCACCAGCAGTGGGCGATTCGGCTATGGCTACACCTTC
CDR3: CATSSGRFGYGYTF

V: TRBV5-1
J: TRBJ2-1
size: .
D: TRBD2
DNA: TGCGCCAGCAGCTTGCCTGCCGGGACTAGCCGGGATGAGCAGTTCTTC
CDR3: CASSLPAGTSRDEQFF

V: TRBV5-1
J: TRBJ1-4
size: .
D: TRBD1
DNA: TGCGCCAGCAGCTCGGAGGGGGCCACTAATGAAAAACTGTTTTTT
CDR3: CASSSEGATNEKLFF

V: TRBV6-2/TRBV6-3
J: TRBJ1-5
size: .
D: .
DNA: TGTGCCAGCAGTTTTTCCCCCCCTGCCGGGCAGCCCCAGCATTTT
CDR3: CASSFSPPAGQPQHF

V: TRBV2
J: TRBJ1-2
size: few
D: .
DNA: TGTGCCAGCAGTGGGTATGGCTACACCTTC
CDR3: CASSGYGYTF

V: TRBV13
J: TRBJ1-3
size: .
D: .
DNA: TGTGCCAGCAGCTTGGGGCCAGGCTATAGCTCTGGAAACACCATATATTTT
CDR3: CASSLGPGYSSGNTIYF

V: TRBV4-3
J: TRBJ1-2
size: once
D: TRBD1
DNA: TGCGCCAGCAGCCCAAGTAGGGCAGGGGGTCCTAACTATGGCTACACCTTC
CDR3: CASSPSRAGGPNYGYTF

V: TRBV5-1
J: TRBJ1-5
size: .
D: TRBD1
DNA: TGCGCCAGCAGCTTGGGTGGACAGGGGTCTCAGCCCCAGCATTTT
CDR3: CASSLGGQGSQPQHF

V: TRBV5-1
J: TRBJ1-1
size: few
D: .
DNA: TGCGCCAGCAGCTTCAATGGTGGAGAAGCTTTCTTT
CDR3: CASSFNGGEAFF

V: TRBV24-1
J: TRBJ2-3
size: .
D: .
DNA: TGTGCCACCAGTTCTGGGGCCAGCACAGATACGCAGTATTTT
CDR3: CATSSGASTDTQYF

V: TRBV6-5
J: TRBJ2-4
size: .
D: .
DNA: TGTGCCAGCCAGCCCTCCGGGACGGAGAAAAACATTCAGTACTTC
CDR3: CASQPSGTEKNIQYF

V: TRBV5-4
J: TRBJ1-5
size: once
D: .
DNA: TGTGCCAGCAGCCGGGGGTCCCCAGATAGCAATCAGCCCCAGCATTTT
CDR3: CASSRGSPDSNQPQHF

V: TRBV3-1/TRBV3-2
J: TRBJ1-1
size: .
D: .
DNA: TGTGCCAGCAGCCTCCCGGGTTTTGGGTCTGAAGCTTTCTTT
CDR3: CASSLPGFGSEAFF

V: TRBV7-9
J: TRBJ1-2
size: .
D: .
DNA: TGTGCCAGCAGCTTATCAATACTCTATGGCTACACCTTC
CDR3: CASSLSILYGYTF

V: TRBV5-6
J: TRBJ1-4
size: few
D: .
DNA: TGTGCCAGCAGCTTGCAGGGGAGGGATGAAAAACTGTTTTTT
CDR3: CASSLQGRDEKLFF

V: TRBV6-5
J: TRBJ2-1
size: .
D: TRBD1
DNA: TGTGCCAGCAGTCGGGACAGGGGGCGGGATGAGCAGTTCTTC
CDR3: CASSRDRGRDEQFF

V: TRBV4-1
J: TRBJ1-2
size: few
D: .
DNA: TGCGCCACCAGGAGCCCGAAGGGCTATGGCTACACCTTC
CDR3: CATRSPKGYGYTF

V: TRBV19
J: TRBJ1-3
size: once
D: TRBD1
DNA: TGTGCCAGTAGTCTTGACAGGGCTACCGAAAACACCATATATTTT
CDR3: CASSLDRATENTIYF

V: TRBV18
J: TRBJ1-2
size: once
D: TRBD1
DNA: TGTGCCAGCTCACCCAGGGGGTCTATCAACTATGGCTACACCTTC
CDR3: CASSPRGSINYGYTF

V: TRBV19
J: TRBJ1-3
size: .
D: .
DNA: TGTGCCAGTAGCTCCTGGGACGGCGAGAACACCATATATTTT
CDR3: CASSSWDGENTIYF

V: TRBV27
J: TRBJ1-1
size: .
D: .
DNA: TGTGCCAGCAGTTCAACAGGGATGGCGACTGAAGCTTTCTTT
CDR3: CASSSTGMATEAFF

V: TRBV5-5
J: TRBJ1-1
size: .
D: .
DNA: TGTGCCAGCAGCTTCGGGGGTAGTGGCACTGAAGCTTTCTTT
CDR3: CASSFGGSGTEAFF

V: TRBV2
J: TRBJ2-2
size: few
D: .
DNA: TGTGCCAGCAGGCTACAGGCTACCGGGGAGCTGTTTTTT
CDR3: CASRLQATGELFF

V: TRBV7-2
J: TRBJ1-1
size: .
D: .
DNA: TGTGCCAGCAGCTCGATCTGGTGGACTGAAGCTTTCTTT
CDR3: CASSSIWWTEAFF

V: TRBV5-8
J: TRBJ2-5
size: .
D: TRBD2
DNA: TGTGCCAGCAGCTCGGGACTAGCGGGTACACAAGAGACCCAGTACTTC
CDR3: CASSSGLAGTQETQYF